Below, 3 T cell receptor beta chains from the same sample are listed, as sequenced in a study of blood T cell repertoires in COVID-19. Produced via immunoSEQ multiplex PCR; TCRdb's table is partial and in-frame only. The repertoire has 200,000 to 250,000 clones, about 90% of them found once; the top ten carry under 14%. Sequencing was carried out using PBMCs or T cells enriched from blood (not recorded which). Every receptor here comes from a man aged 30-40 years who had recovered from COVID-19.

The chain couples TRBV3-1 (or the pseudogene TRBV3-2) to TRBJ1-4; maybe TRBD1 (5 bases). CDR3 length: 17 amino acids. The germline V gene encodes CDR1 LGHDT and CDR2 YNNKEL (reference sequence). V dropped 0 bases and J dropped 0 bases, with 11 bases sitting between them. Here the CDR3 reads CASSQDRGIPTNEKLFF. CDR3 DNA sequence: TGTGCCAGCAGCCAAGATAGGGGTATCCCAACTAATGAAAAACTGTTTTTT.

The V gene is TRBV5-1, the J gene TRBJ2-7; 9 bases agree with TRBD1. The ends lost 4 bases at V and 2 bases at J; junction bases unmatched: 7. CDR1 SGHRS and CDR2 YFSETQ come from the germline V gene. This CDR3 region has 15 residues. The CDR3 is CASSLTGGFTYEQYF. The CDR3 region has the DNA TGCGCCAGCAGCCTAACAGGGGGCTTTACCTACGAGCAGTACTTC.

The sample holds one count of this clone. The chain employs TRBV11-2 and TRBJ2-7; 8 bases fit TRBD1. CDR1 is SGHAT, CDR2 FQNNGV, per germline. The CDR3 length is 15 residues. V was pared by 7 bases and J by 0 bases, with 8 bases of the junction left unmatched. CDR3 DNA: TGTGCCAGCACCTCAGGGGGCACTACCTCCTACGAGCAGTACTTC. The encoded protein is CASTSGGTTSYEQYF.